The 3 T cell receptor beta chains given below trace back to one sample, sequenced in a study of blood T cell repertoires in COVID-19. Clones were sequenced by immunoSEQ multiplex PCR, and TCRdb holds only the in-frame ones, with some missing. The sample consists of about 280,000 clones, about four fifths of them appearing once. Source material: PBMCs or T cells enriched from blood (not recorded which). Receptors were obtained from a man aged 35 to 55 who had been exposed to COVID-19.

The table lists this clone with a count of one. The chain links TRBV7-2 to TRBJ2-7, with 7 positions matching TRBD2. Looked up from germline, CDR1 is SGHTA and CDR2 is FQGNSA. J was trimmed by 5 bases and V by 1 base; bases with no gene match: 20. The CDR3 covers 19 residues. CDR3 bases: TGTGCCAGCAGCTTAGTTATCATAGGGTATATGCGGGAGCTGAACGAGCAGTACTTC. It translates to CASSLVIIGYMRELNEQYF.

To note about this clone: Other DNA sequences from this sample encode an identical CDR3 as well. The chain joins TRBV30 to TRBJ2-7, with D possibly TRBD1 on 6 matching bases. This CDR3 spans 11 amino acids. Germline CDR1 reads GTSNPN; CDR2 reads SVGIG (reference sequence). V gave up 4 bases and J gave up 2 bases, with 6 bases separating them. The DNA for the CDR3 is TGTGCCTGGACAGGGGCCTACGAGCAGTACTTC. It encodes CAWTGAYEQYF.

This clone was detected once. This chain uses TRBV28 with TRBJ2-1; 10 bases are a match to TRBD2. Germline V gives CDR1 MDHEN, CDR2 SYDVKM. The length of the CDR3 is 19 residues. The V and J ends lost 7 bases and 7 bases, in that order; junction bases with no gene match: 22. CDR3 sequence: CASISAGRGLAFRRNEQFF. The CDR3 DNA is TGTGCCAGCATCAGTGCAGGTCGGGGACTAGCGTTTAGGAGGAATGAGCAGTTCTTC.